These 31 T cell receptor beta chains share one sample of origin, sequenced in a study of blood T cell repertoires in COVID-19. TCRdb keeps only in-frame clones here, not all; method: immunoSEQ multiplex PCR. The sample shows about 200,000 clones, roughly nine tenths of them seen only once. Input material: peripheral blood. These receptors were taken from a man aged 40-55 years with active or convalescent COVID-19.

The CDR3 here is CSAVQTGFQYF. CDR3 DNA sequence: TGCAGTGCTGTACAAACAGGGTTTCAGTACTTC. V usage is TRBV20-1 and J usage is TRBJ2-7; tentatively, D is TRBD1 (6 bases). Trimming took off 5 bases at V and 10 bases at J, with 15 bases between the two ends. Germline V gene lookup returns CDR1 DFQATT and CDR2 SNEGSKA (reference sequence). This CDR3 spans 11 amino acids.

This sequence joins TRBV28 and TRBJ1-6, with D possibly matching TRBD1 (5 bases). Trimming took off 3 bases at V and 3 bases at J, with 9 bases between the two ends. CDR3 size: 15 residues. Germline CDR1 MDHEN, CDR2 SYDVKM. CDR3 nucleotide sequence: TGTGCCAGCAGTTTCCCGCAGGGCTATAATTCACCCCTCCACTTT. Translating gives CASSFPQGYNSPLHF.

This clone was detected a few times. V usage is TRBV28 and J usage is TRBJ1-2; 8 bases line up with TRBD1. This CDR3 has 14 residues. V shed 5 bases, J shed 8 bases, and the junction held 10 bases outside the gene matches. Germline loops: CDR1 MDHEN, CDR2 SYDVKM. The CDR3 sequence: CASSPSDRVGGYTF. CDR3 nucleotide sequence: TGTGCCAGCAGTCCCTCGGACAGGGTTGGAGGCTACACCTTC.

The V call is TRBV6-5, the J call TRBJ2-7; 11 bases align to TRBD2. The CDR3 contains 15 residues. With V trimmed by 7 bases and J by 3 bases, 8 bases remained unmatched. The V gene's germline CDR1 is MNHEY and CDR2 SVGAGI. The CDR3: CASMILAGVGYEQYF. In nucleotides, the CDR3 is TGTGCCAGCATGATACTAGCGGGAGTGGGCTACGAGCAGTACTTC.

Notes on this clone: One junction end does not reproduce the germline sequence, and a read error may be involved. The V and J genes are TRBV28 and TRBJ1-2; 9 bases agree with TRBD1. CDR3 length: 12 amino acids. Germline V lookup: CDR1 MDHEN, CDR2 SYDVKM. The CDR3 region has the DNA TGTGCCAGCAGTTGGGGGGACAGGGAAGTTTTCTTC. Translated, it gives CASSWGDREVFF.

CDR3 loop: CASSRTANTEAFF. CDR3 bases: TGTGCCAGCAGCCGGACAGCGAACACTGAAGCTTTCTTT. The chain has TRBV14 and TRBJ1-1, with TRBD1 as a possible D gene (6 bases). Germline CDR1 and CDR2: SGHDN and FVKESK. The CDR3 runs to 13 residues. Trimming stripped 4 bases from V and 1 base from J, with 7 bases between.

The rearrangement links TRBV18 to TRBJ2-1; D is unclear. Trimming took 2 bases from V and 2 from J, leaving 7 bases between them. This CDR3 is 14 amino acids long. Germline CDR1 and CDR2: KGHSH and LQKENI. CDR3 nucleotide sequence: TGTGCCAGCTCACCATTTAGCACCTACAATGAGCAGTTCTTC. Translating gives CASSPFSTYNEQFF.

J is TRBJ2-7 and V is TRBV2; D remains ambiguous. The CDR3 loop spans 12 amino acids. Trimming left V 6 bases short and J 4 bases short, with 10 bases between. The germline V gene encodes CDR1 SNHLY and CDR2 FYNNEI. The CDR3 here is CASSEKLYEQYF. The CDR3 coding sequence is TGTGCCAGCAGCGAAAAGCTTTACGAGCAGTACTTC. Looking up the rest from reference TRBV2 and TRBJ2-7 gives the full variable domain: EPEVTQTPSHQVTQMGQEVILRCVPISNHLYFYWYRQILGQKVEFLVSFYNNEISEKSEIFDDQFSVERPDGSNFTLKIRSTKLEDSAMYFCASSEKLYEQYFGPGTRLTVT.

The V and J genes are TRBV5-1 and TRBJ2-1; 9 nucleotides agree with TRBD2. J was trimmed by 6 bases and V by 0 bases; bases with no gene match: 4. Per the germline V gene, CDR1 is SGHRS and CDR2 is YFSETQ. This CDR3 spans 15 amino acids. The CDR3 bases are TGCGCCAGCAGCTTGGCCGGGCGGGAGGGCAATGAGCAGTTCTTC. Translating gives CASSLAGREGNEQFF.

The genes are TRBV14 and TRBJ2-2, with a weak D call TRBD2 (5 bases). Trimming stripped 5 bases from V and 3 bases from J, with 13 bases between. The CDR3 runs to 15 residues. Germline-derived CDR1 and CDR2 are SGHDN and FVKESK. The CDR3: CASSYIGLDTGELFF. CDR3 bases: TGTGCCAGCAGCTATATAGGACTGGACACCGGGGAGCTGTTTTTT.

V usage is TRBV19 and J usage is TRBJ2-2; 8 bases are shared with TRBD1. J gave up 3 bases and V 8 bases, and 8 bases lay outside the gene matches. CDR1 and CDR2 (germline): LNHDA, SQIVND (reference sequence). The CDR3 contains 15 residues. Here the CDR3 reads CASALPQGDTGELFF. The CDR3 coding sequence is TGTGCCAGTGCCCTCCCACAGGGGGACACCGGGGAGCTGTTTTTT.

This rearrangement joins TRBV19 to TRBJ1-4; D remains ambiguous. There are 16 residues in the CDR3. Germline CDR1 and CDR2: LNHDA and SQIVND (reference sequence). The ends were cut back, 3 bases at V and 4 bases at J, with 15 bases in the middle. The CDR3 coding sequence is TGTGCCAGTAGTATCAGGTTTAGAGCGGTTAATGAAAAACTGTTTTTT. Translated: CASSIRFRAVNEKLFF.

V and J are TRBV9 and TRBJ2-5; D gene uncertain. Germline V lookup: CDR1 SGDLS, CDR2 YYNGEE. The CDR3 is 15 amino acids. V lost 0 bases to trimming and J lost 1 base, with 10 bases between them. The CDR3 bases are TGTGCCAGCAGCGTAGCCCCTCACATCCAAGAGACCCAGTACTTC. This gives the protein CASSVAPHIQETQYF.

The chain carries TRBV9 and TRBJ1-1; D remains ambiguous. V was clipped by 3 bases and J by 1 base, with 4 bases between them. The CDR3 is made up of 12 amino acids. Germline CDR1 and CDR2: SGDLS and YYNGEE. Written as DNA, the CDR3 is TGTGCCAGCAGCGGAGAGAACACTGAAGCTTTCTTT. This gives the protein CASSGENTEAFF.

V is TRBV10-2 and J is TRBJ2-1, with 10 positions matching TRBD1. Germline CDR1 is WSHSY and CDR2 is SAAADI. The V gene end was trimmed by 5 bases and the J gene end by 10 bases; junction bases not matched to a gene: 8. This CDR3 comprises 14 residues. Here the CDR3 DNA reads TGCGCCAGCAGTCCGGGACAGGGGTGGGGGGAGCAGTTCTTC. Protein sequence: CASSPGQGWGEQFF.

The V call is TRBV30, the J call TRBJ1-1; D uncertain. With 0 bases removed from V and 6 bases from J, the gap between germline ends came to 26 bases. CDR1 is GTSNPN, CDR2 SVGIG, per germline (reference sequence). This CDR3 spans 18 amino acids. In DNA form, the CDR3 reads TGTGCCTGGAGTGTACGGGTAGACTGGCTGAATTGGCTTCCTGAAGCTTTCTTT. This codes for CAWSVRVDWLNWLPEAFF.

The chain carries TRBV28 and TRBJ2-3; possibly TRBD2 for D (7 bases). The CDR3 is 15 residues long. V was clipped by 5 bases and J by 1 base, with 13 bases between them. Germline V gene lookup returns CDR1 MDHEN and CDR2 SYDVKM. CDR3 protein: CASSGGGIGTDTQYF. The CDR3 nucleotides read TGTGCCAGCAGTGGGGGGGGCATTGGCACAGATACGCAGTATTTT.

This chain joins TRBV6-5 and TRBJ1-4; 9 nucleotides agree with TRBD1. Germline V gene sequence: CDR1 MNHEY, CDR2 SVGAGI. With 2 bases clipped from V and 8 bases from J, the junction kept 3 bases outside the gene matches. The CDR3 extends over 14 amino acids. CDR3 nucleotide sequence: TGTGCCAGCAGTTACCAGGACAGGGGCGAAAAACTGTTTTTT. It specifies CASSYQDRGEKLFF.

V and J are TRBV5-1 and TRBJ1-3; D gene uncertain. Trimming left V 4 bases short and J 3 bases short, with 14 bases between. Germline V CDR1 and CDR2: SGHRS, YFSETQ. CDR3 length: 15 amino acids. As DNA, the CDR3 is TGCGCCAGCAGCCCGTCCCGCGGGGTTGGAAACACCATATATTTT. This translates into CASSPSRGVGNTIYF.

In its sample, this clone was seen a few times. The V call is TRBV5-1, the J call TRBJ1-3, with D possibly TRBD1 on 5 matching bases. Deletions cut 1 base from V and 9 bases from J, with 14 bases between. The CDR3 length is 14 residues. Germline V CDR1 and CDR2: SGHRS, YFSETQ. The CDR3 sequence is CASSLSQGGGTIYF. The CDR3 DNA is TGCGCCAGCAGCTTGTCCCAGGGAGGTGGCACCATATATTTT.

The chain has TRBV5-1 and TRBJ2-7, with D maybe TRBD1 (5 bases). The germline gives CDR1 SGHRS, CDR2 YFSETQ. Trimming removed 0 bases from V and 6 bases from J, with 19 bases in between. CDR3 length equals 16 residues. CDR3 loop: CASSLAGPRGAREQYF. The CDR3 nucleotides are TGCGCCAGCAGCTTGGCCGGGCCTAGGGGTGCTCGCGAGCAGTACTTC.

This clone was found a few times. The chain links TRBV6-6 to TRBJ2-3, with TRBD2 as a possible D gene (5 bases). Germline V gives CDR1 MNHNY, CDR2 SVGAGI (reference sequence). V lost 3 bases and J 2 bases, leaving 15 bases between the germline ends. This CDR3 is built from 16 residues. CDR3: CASSYPRGEFTDTQYF. In DNA, the CDR3 is TGTGCCAGCAGTTATCCCCGGGGAGAGTTCACAGATACGCAGTATTTT.

The V gene is TRBV5-1, the J gene TRBJ1-1; 11 nucleotides agree with TRBD1. The CDR3 spans 15 residues. CDR1 SGHRS and CDR2 YFSETQ come from the germline V gene. With V trimmed by 2 bases and J by 4 bases, 4 bases remained unmatched. The CDR3 loop is CASSFAGTGGTEAFF. The CDR3, as DNA: TGCGCCAGCAGCTTCGCCGGGACAGGGGGCACTGAAGCTTTCTTT.

This clone was observed a single time. The V call is TRBV19, the J call TRBJ1-4; D is uncertain. The CDR3 has 11 amino acids. Trimming removed 6 bases at V and 8 bases at J, with 7 bases between. The germline CDR1 and CDR2 sequences are LNHDA and SQIVND (reference sequence). The CDR3 protein is CASRVGEKLFF. In nucleotides, the CDR3 is TGTGCCAGTAGGGTGGGCGAAAAACTGTTTTTT.

CDR3 nucleotide sequence: TGTGCCAGCAGCCAAGAGGCGGTGAACTATGGCTACACCTTC. Its translation is CASSQEAVNYGYTF. V and J are TRBV3-1 (or the pseudogene TRBV3-2) and TRBJ1-2; D remains ambiguous. Germline V gives CDR1 LGHDT, CDR2 YNNKEL (reference sequence). Trimming cost V 0 bases and J 2 bases, with 7 bases left between them. This CDR3 region has 14 residues.

This clone came up once. The chain has TRBV27 and TRBJ2-7; TRBD1 matches 7 bases. The V gene end was trimmed by 0 bases and the J gene end by 7 bases; junction bases not matched to a gene: 6. CDR1 is MNHEY, CDR2 SMNVEV, per germline (reference sequence). This CDR3 is built from 14 residues. The CDR3 DNA reads TGTGCCAGCAGTTTATCGTCCACCAGGGGGGAGCAGTACTTC. It yields the protein CASSLSSTRGEQYF.

The chain employs TRBV7-2 and TRBJ2-3, with 9 bases that match TRBD2. The CDR3 consists of 17 residues. The J segment lost 5 bases and the V segment lost 2 bases, leaving 11 bases of the junction unmatched. The germline V gene has CDR1 SGHTA and CDR2 FQGNSA. Here the CDR3 DNA reads TGTGCCAGCAGCTTACGAGGACTAGCGCTTGTCGGAGATACGCAGTATTTT. Translation gives CASSLRGLALVGDTQYF.

The chain is built from TRBV5-6 and TRBJ1-6; possibly TRBD1 for D (6 bases). The CDR3 is 14 amino acids. Between the trimmed V and J ends, which lost 3 bases and 7 bases, there was a span of 11 bases. CDR1 and CDR2 from the germline V gene are SGHDT and YYEEEE. CDR3 loop: CASSYGTKNSPLHF. CDR3 nucleotides: TGTGCCAGCAGCTACGGGACAAAGAATTCACCCCTCCACTTT.

CDR3 DNA: TGTGCCAGCAGTTTATCAGCGGGGGGAGGAAATGAGCAGTTCTTC. Protein sequence: CASSLSAGGGNEQFF. The chain links TRBV27 to TRBJ2-1, with 9 bases identical to TRBD2. This CDR3 region has 15 residues. V lost 0 bases and J lost 7; bases outside the gene matches: 4. The germline V gene has CDR1 MNHEY and CDR2 SMNVEV (reference sequence).

This clone appeared a single time. This rearrangement joins TRBV5-1 to TRBJ1-1, with 8 bases matching TRBD1. This CDR3 region has 14 residues. Germline lookup yields CDR1 SGHRS and CDR2 YFSETQ. Losses at the gene ends were 5 bases for V and 4 bases for J; bases not matched to a gene: 7. For the CDR3, the DNA is TGCGCCAGCAGTCGGACAGGGAGGGGCACTGAAGCTTTCTTT. Its translation is CASSRTGRGTEAFF.

The gene calls are TRBV19 and TRBJ1-1; 7 bases agree with TRBD1. J was trimmed by 1 base and V by 5 bases; bases with no gene match: 1. Germline CDR1 and CDR2: LNHDA and SQIVND (reference sequence). The CDR3 totals 13 residues. The CDR3 loop reads CASSWTGNTEAFF. The CDR3, as DNA: TGTGCCAGTAGTTGGACAGGGAACACTGAAGCTTTCTTT.